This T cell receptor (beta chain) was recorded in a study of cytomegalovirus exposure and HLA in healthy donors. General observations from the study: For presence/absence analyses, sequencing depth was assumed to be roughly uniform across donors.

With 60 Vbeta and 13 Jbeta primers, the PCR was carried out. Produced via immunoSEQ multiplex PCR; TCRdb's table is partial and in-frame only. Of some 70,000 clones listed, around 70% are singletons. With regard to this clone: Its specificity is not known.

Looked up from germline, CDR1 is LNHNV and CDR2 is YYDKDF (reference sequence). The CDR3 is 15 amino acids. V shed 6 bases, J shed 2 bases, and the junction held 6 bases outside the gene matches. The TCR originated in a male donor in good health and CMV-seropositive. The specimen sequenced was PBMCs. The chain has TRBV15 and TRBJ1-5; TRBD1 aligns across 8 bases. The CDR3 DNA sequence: TGTGCCACCAGATGGACAGGGATGGGCAATCAGCCCCAGCATTTT. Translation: CATRWTGMGNQPQHF.